This record covers a single T cell receptor (beta chain). This sample was taken from a study of shared clonotypes between healthy human individuals. Germline loops: CDR1 SGHTA, CDR2 FQGNSA. The CDR3 has 19 amino acids. Trimming removed 1 base from V and 0 bases from J; junction bases left unmatched: 7. Sequenced by immunoSEQ multiplex PCR; TCRdb stores in-frame clones only, minus some. The sample contains more than 1 million clones, about 80% of which appear only once. The chain joins TRBV7-2 to TRBJ2-3; TRBD2 matches at 13 bases. The source material was memory CD4+ T cells from PBMCs. Described subset: CD45RA-negative fraction. The source is a man between 18 and 29 years old in good health. Some clones in this sample may be carry-over from other donors' samples. The CDR3 sequence is CASSLVRLAGGQSTDTQYF. CDR3 nucleotide sequence: TGTGCCAGCAGCTTAGTCCGACTAGCGGGAGGTCAAAGCACAGATACGCAGTATTTT.